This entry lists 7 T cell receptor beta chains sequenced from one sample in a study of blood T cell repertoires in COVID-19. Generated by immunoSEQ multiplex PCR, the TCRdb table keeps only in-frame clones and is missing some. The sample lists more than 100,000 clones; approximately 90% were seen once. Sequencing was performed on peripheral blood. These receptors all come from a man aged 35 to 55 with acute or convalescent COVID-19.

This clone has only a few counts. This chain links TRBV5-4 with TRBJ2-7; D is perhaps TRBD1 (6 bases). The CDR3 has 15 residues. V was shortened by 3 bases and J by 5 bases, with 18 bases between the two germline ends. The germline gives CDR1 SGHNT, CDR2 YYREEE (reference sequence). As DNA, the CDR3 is TGTGCCAGCAGCTCGAAACAGGGAACTACCAACGAGCAGTACTTC. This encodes CASSSKQGTTNEQYF.

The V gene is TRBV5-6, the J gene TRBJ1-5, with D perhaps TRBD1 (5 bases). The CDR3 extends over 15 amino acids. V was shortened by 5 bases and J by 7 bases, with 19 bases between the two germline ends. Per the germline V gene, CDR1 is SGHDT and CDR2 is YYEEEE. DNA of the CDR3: TGTGCCAGCAGTCTATTCGTAGGGGTAGGGCAGCCCCAGCATTTT. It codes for CASSLFVGVGQPQHF. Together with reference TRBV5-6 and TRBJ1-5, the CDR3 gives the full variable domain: DAGVTQSPTHLIKTRGQQVTLRCSPKSGHDTVSWYQQALGQGPQFIFQYYEEEERQRGNFPDRFSGHQFPNYSSELNVNALLLGDSALYLCASSLFVGVGQPQHFGDGTRLSIL.

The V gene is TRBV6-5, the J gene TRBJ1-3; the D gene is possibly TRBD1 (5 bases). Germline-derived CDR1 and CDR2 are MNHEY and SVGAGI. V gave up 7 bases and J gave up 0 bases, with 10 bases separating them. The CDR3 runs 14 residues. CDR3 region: CASTLDNSGNTIYF. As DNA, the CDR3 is TGTGCCAGCACCCTGGACAACTCTGGAAACACCATATATTTT.

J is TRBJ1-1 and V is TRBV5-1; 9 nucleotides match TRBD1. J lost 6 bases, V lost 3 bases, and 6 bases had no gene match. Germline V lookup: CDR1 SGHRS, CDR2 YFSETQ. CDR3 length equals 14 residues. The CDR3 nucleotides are TGCGCCAGCAGCTCGGACAGGGGTAGGGCTGAAGCTTTCTTT. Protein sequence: CASSSDRGRAEAFF.

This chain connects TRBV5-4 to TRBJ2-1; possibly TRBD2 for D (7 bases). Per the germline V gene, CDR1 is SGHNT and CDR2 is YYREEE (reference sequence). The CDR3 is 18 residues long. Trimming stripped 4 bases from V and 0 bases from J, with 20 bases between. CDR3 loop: CASSPGSGGTSSYNEQFF. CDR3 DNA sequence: TGTGCCAGCAGCCCGGGGTCCGGGGGGACAAGCTCCTACAATGAGCAGTTCTTC.

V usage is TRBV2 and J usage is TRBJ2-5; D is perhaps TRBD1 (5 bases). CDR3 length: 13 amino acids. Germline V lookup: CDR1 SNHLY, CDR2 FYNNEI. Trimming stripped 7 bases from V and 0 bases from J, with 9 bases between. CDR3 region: CASMGPHQETQYF. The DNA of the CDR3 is TGTGCCAGCATGGGGCCACACCAAGAGACCCAGTACTTC.

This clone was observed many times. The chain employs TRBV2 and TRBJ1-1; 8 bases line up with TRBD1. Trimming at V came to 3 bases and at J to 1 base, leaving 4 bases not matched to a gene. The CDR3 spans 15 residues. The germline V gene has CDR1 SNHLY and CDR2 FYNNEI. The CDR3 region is CASSETGVGNTEAFF. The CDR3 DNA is TGTGCCAGCAGTGAGACAGGGGTGGGGAACACTGAAGCTTTCTTT.